This T cell receptor (beta chain) was identified during a study of blood T cell repertoires in COVID-19. Looking at the study overall: The United States, Italy and Spain supplied acute and convalescent COVID-19 samples. PBMCs, B-cell-depleted T cells, or T cells were the source of the cDNA or gDNA that made up the material.

V lost 5 bases to trimming and J lost 4 bases, with 14 bases between them. The CDR3 consists of 14 residues. From germline, CDR1 is SGHTA and CDR2 FQGTGA. Per the original data handling: Reference gene primer amplification yielded estimated nucleated cell counts. Sequenced by immunoSEQ multiplex PCR; TCRdb stores in-frame clones only, minus some. The D gene and trimming were derived from the DNA, and the V and J assignments and clone size from that table. The sample lists approximately 270,000 clones, around nine tenths occurring once. The sequence came from a middle-aged man with active or convalescent COVID-19. The sample was peripheral blood. The chain employs TRBV7-3 and TRBJ1-2, with D possibly TRBD1 on 6 matching bases. The CDR3 DNA follows: TGTGCCAGCAGCCCGGCGGGGGGGGCCTATGGCTACACCTTC. It yields the protein CASSPAGGAYGYTF.